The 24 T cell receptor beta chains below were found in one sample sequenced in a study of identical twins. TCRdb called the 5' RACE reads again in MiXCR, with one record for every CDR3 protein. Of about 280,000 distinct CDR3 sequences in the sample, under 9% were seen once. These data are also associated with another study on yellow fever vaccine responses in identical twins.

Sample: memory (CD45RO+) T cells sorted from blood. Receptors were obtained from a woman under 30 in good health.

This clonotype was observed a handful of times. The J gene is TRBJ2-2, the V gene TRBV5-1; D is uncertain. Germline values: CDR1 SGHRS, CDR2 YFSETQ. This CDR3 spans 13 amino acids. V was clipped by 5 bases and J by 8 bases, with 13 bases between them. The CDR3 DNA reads TGCGCCAGCAGTGTGGACCCGTCAGGGGAGCTGTTTTTT. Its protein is CASSVDPSGELFF.

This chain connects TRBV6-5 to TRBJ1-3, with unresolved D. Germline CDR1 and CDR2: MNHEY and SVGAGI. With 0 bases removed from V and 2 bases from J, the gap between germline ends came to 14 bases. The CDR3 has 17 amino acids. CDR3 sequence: CASSYSITRVAGNTIYF. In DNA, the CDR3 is TGTGCCAGCAGTTACTCGATAACCCGCGTTGCTGGAAACACCATATATTTT.

The CDR3 loop is CASGRLSGNTIYF. In nucleotides, the CDR3 is TGTGCCAGCGGGCGGCTCTCTGGAAACACCATATATTTT. The chain joins TRBV28 to TRBJ1-3, with unresolved D. The length of the CDR3 is 13 residues. CDR1 and CDR2 (germline): MDHEN, SYDVKM. The V end was cut by 8 bases, the J end by 0 bases, with 8 bases between.

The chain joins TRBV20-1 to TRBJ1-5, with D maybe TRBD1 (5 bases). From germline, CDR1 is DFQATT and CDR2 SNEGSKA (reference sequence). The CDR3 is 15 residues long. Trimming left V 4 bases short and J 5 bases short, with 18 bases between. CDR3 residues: CSAKVGGLTDQPQHF. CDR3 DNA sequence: TGCAGTGCTAAAGTCGGGGGACTCACGGATCAGCCCCAGCATTTT.

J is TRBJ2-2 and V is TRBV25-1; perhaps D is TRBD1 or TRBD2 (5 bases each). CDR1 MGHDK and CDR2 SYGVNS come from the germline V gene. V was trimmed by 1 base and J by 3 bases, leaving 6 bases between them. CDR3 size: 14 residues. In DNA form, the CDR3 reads TGTGCCAGCAGTGAATTGGGGGACACCGGGGAGCTGTTTTTT. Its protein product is CASSELGDTGELFF.

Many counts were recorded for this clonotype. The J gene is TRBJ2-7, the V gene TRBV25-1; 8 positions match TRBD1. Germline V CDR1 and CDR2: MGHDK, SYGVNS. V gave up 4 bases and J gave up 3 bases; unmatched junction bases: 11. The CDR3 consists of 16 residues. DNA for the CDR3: TGTGCCAGCAGTGGGGGGACAGGAGGGCCATACTACGAGCAGTACTTC. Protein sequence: CASSGGTGGPYYEQYF.

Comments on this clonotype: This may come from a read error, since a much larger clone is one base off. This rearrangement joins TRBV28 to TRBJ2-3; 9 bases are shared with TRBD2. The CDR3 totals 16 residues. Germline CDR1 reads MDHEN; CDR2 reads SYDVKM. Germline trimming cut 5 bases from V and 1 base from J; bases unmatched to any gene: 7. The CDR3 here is CASSQTSGSRTDTQYF. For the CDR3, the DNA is TGTGCCAGCAGTCAGACTAGCGGATCCCGCACAGATACGCAGTATTTT. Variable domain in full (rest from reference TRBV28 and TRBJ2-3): DVKVTQSSRYLVKRTGEKVFLECVQDMDHENMFWYRQDPGLGLRLIYFSYDVKMKEKGDIPEGYSVSREKKERFSLILESASTNQTSMYLCASSQTSGSRTDTQYFGPGTRLTVL.

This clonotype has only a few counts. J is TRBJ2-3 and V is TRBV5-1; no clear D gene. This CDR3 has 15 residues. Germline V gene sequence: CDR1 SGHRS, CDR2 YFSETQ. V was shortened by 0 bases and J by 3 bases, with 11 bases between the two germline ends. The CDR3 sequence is CASSLEAYWTDTQYF. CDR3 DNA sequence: TGCGCCAGCAGCTTGGAAGCTTACTGGACAGATACGCAGTATTTT.

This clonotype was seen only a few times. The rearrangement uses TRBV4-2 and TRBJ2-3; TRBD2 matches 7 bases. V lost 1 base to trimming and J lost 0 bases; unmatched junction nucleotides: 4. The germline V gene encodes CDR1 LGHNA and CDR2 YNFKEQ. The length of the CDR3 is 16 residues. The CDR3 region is CASSQAGLDSTDTQYF. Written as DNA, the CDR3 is TGTGCCAGCAGCCAAGCTGGACTAGATAGCACAGATACGCAGTATTTT.

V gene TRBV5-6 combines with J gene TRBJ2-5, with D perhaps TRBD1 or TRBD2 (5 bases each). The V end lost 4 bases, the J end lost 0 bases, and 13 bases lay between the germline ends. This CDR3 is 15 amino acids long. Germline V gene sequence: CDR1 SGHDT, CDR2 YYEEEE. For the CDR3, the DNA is TGTGCCAGCAGCCTGGGACGGGTGTACCAAGAGACCCAGTACTTC. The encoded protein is CASSLGRVYQETQYF.

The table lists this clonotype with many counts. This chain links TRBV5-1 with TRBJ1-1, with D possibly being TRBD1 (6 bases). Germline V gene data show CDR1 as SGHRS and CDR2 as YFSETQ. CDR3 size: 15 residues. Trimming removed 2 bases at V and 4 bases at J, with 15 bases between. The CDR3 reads CASSFTRGNPTEAFF. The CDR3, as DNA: TGCGCCAGCAGCTTCACCAGGGGTAACCCCACTGAAGCTTTCTTT.

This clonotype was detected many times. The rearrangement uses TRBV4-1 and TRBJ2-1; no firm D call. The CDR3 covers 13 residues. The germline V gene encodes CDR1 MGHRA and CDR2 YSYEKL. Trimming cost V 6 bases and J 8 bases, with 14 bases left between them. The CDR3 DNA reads TGCGCCAGCAGTCTTGGCCCGGGCGATGAGCAGTTCTTC. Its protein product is CASSLGPGDEQFF.

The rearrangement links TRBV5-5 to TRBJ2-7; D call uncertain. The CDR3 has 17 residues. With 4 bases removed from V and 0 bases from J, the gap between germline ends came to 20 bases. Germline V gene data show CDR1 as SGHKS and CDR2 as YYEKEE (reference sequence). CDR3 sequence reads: CASSPSRLTLSSYEQYF. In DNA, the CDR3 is TGTGCCAGCAGCCCCAGTCGTCTCACATTATCCTCCTACGAGCAGTACTTC.

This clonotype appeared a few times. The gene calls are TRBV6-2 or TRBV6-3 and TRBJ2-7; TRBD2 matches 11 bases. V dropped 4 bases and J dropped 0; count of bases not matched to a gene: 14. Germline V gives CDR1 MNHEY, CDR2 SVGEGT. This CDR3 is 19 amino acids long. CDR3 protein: CASSLPLAGGRVFSYEQYF. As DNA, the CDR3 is TGTGCCAGCAGTTTACCTCTAGCGGGAGGCCGCGTTTTCTCCTACGAGCAGTACTTC.

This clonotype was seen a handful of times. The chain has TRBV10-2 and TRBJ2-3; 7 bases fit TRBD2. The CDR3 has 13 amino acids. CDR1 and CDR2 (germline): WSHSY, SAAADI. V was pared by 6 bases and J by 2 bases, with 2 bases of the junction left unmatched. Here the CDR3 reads CASRRDYTDTQYF. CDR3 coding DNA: TGCGCCAGCAGGCGGGACTACACAGATACGCAGTATTTT.

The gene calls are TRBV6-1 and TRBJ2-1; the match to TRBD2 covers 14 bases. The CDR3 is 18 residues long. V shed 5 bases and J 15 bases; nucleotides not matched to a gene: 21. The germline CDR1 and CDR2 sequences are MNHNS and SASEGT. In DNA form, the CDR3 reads TGTGCCAGCAGTCTTTATACGATCGGACTAGCGGGGGGTCAATTTCTGTTCTTC. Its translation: CASSLYTIGLAGGQFLFF.

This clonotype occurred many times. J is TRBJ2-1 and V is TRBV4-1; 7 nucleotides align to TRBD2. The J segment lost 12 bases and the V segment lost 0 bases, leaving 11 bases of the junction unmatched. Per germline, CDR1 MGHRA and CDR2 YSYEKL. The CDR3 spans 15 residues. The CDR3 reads CASSQDAPAGVTQFF. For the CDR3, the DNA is TGCGCCAGCAGCCAAGATGCGCCGGCGGGAGTTACGCAGTTCTTC.

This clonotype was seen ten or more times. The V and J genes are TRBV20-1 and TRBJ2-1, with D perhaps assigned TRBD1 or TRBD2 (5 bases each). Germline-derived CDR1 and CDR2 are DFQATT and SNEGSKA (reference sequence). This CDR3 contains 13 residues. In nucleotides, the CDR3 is TGCAGCGTCACTAGGGGTGTGGGCAATGAGCAGTTCTTC. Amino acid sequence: CSVTRGVGNEQFF.

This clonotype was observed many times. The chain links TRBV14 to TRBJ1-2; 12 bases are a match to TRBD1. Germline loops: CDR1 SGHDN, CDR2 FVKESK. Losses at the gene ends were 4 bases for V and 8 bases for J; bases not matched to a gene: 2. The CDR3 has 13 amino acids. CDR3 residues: CASSPGQGAGYTF. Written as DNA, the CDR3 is TGTGCCAGCAGCCCGGGACAGGGGGCGGGCTACACCTTC.

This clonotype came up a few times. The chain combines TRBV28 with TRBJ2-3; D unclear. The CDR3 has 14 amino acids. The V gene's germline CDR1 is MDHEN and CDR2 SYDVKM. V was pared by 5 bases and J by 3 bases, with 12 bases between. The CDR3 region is CASSPLSTTDTQYF. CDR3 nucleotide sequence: TGTGCCAGCAGTCCCCTAAGTACGACAGATACGCAGTATTTT.

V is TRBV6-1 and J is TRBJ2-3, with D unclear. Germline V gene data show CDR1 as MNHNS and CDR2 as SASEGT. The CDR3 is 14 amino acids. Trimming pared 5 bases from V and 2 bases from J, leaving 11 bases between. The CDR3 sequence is CASSPNSNTDTQYF. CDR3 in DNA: TGTGCCAGCAGTCCCAACAGTAACACAGATACGCAGTATTTT.

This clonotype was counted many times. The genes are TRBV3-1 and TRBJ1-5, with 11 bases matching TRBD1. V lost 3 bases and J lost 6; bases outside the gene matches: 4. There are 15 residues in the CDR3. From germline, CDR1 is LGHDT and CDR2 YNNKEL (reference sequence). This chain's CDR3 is CASSHGQGASQPQHF. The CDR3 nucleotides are TGTGCCAGCAGCCACGGACAGGGGGCTAGTCAGCCCCAGCATTTT.

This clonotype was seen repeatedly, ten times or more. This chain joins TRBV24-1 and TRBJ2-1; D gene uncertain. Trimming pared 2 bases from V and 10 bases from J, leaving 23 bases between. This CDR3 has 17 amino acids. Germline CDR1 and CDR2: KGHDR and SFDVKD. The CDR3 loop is CATSDSLGPSRQHEQFF. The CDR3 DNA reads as TGTGCCACCAGTGATTCCCTAGGGCCCTCCCGGCAGCACGAGCAGTTCTTC.

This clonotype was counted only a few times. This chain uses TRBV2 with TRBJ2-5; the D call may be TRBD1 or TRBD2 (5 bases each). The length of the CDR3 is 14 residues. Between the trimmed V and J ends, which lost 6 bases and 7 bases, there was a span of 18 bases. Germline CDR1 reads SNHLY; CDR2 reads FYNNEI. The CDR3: CASRPPGPTVTQYF. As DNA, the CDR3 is TGTGCCAGCAGGCCCCCGGGACCGACCGTGACCCAGTACTTC. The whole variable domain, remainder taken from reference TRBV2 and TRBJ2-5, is EPEVTQTPSHQVTQMGQEVILRCVPISNHLYFYWYRQILGQKVEFLVSFYNNEISEKSEIFDDQFSVERPDGSNFTLKIRSTKLEDSAMYFCASRPPGPTVTQYFGPGTRLLVL.